This TCR beta chain was identified in a study of blood T cell repertoires in COVID-19. Study context: Material from acute and convalescent COVID-19 was sourced from the United States, Italy and Spain. Sample material is recorded as cDNA or gDNA derived from T cells, B-cell-depleted T cells, or PBMCs.

Original analysis: Amplifying reference gene primers gave estimates of nucleated cell counts. The protocol was immunoSEQ multiplex PCR, while the TCRdb copy is restricted to in-frame clones and leaves out a portion. V and J calls and clone size are those listed in that table; D and trimming were worked out from the DNA. The sample records fewer than 500,000 clones, approximately 90% being singletons. This clone came up once. The CDR3 loop spans 15 amino acids. The V gene's germline CDR1 is LGHNA and CDR2 YNFKEQ. Trimming left V 1 base short and J 0 bases short, with 10 bases between. Patients of the Seattle cohort, enrolled during active infection, were followed longitudinally.

Sequenced: peripheral blood. The chain is built from TRBV4-2 and TRBJ2-7; the D gene is possibly TRBD2 (6 bases). This TCR came from a man between 18 and 35 years old with COVID-19, enrolled during active disease. CDR3 residues: CASSQAGTSSYEQYF. DNA of the CDR3: TGTGCCAGCAGCCAAGCAGGGACTTCCTCCTACGAGCAGTACTTC.